The 11 T cell receptor beta chains below were found in one sample sequenced in a study of blood T cell repertoires in COVID-19. The method was immunoSEQ multiplex PCR; TCRdb's version includes in-frame clones alone and lacks a portion of them. The sample yields more than 35,000 clones, 85% seen once. Sequencing used peripheral blood. The receptors were sampled from a human donor in a cohort sampled during active COVID-19.

The CDR3 DNA follows: TGTGCCAGCAAGGGACAGGTTCTGGACGAGCAGTACTTC. Translating it yields CASKGQVLDEQYF. This chain links TRBV3-1 (or the pseudogene TRBV3-2) with TRBJ2-7, with 8 bases matching TRBD1. Germline V gene sequence: CDR1 LGHDT, CDR2 YNNKEL (reference sequence). CDR3 length: 13 residues. Trimming cost V 7 bases and J 5 bases; bases outside gene matches: 7.

The chain links TRBV18 to TRBJ1-1, with a possible D match to TRBD1 (5 bases). CDR1 and CDR2 from the germline V gene are KGHSH and LQKENI. With 0 bases removed from V and 4 bases from J, the gap between germline ends came to 18 bases. The CDR3 sequence is 17 residues long. The CDR3 sequence is CASSPPGAGSGGTEAFF. CDR3 DNA sequence: TGTGCCAGCTCACCACCAGGGGCTGGCAGCGGGGGCACTGAAGCTTTCTTT.

The chain recombines TRBV6-5 with TRBJ1-1, with 7 bases fitting TRBD1. The V gene end was trimmed by 4 bases and the J gene end by 6 bases; junction bases not matched to a gene: 11. Per the germline V gene, CDR1 is MNHEY and CDR2 is SVGAGI. The CDR3 loop spans 15 amino acids. The CDR3 nucleotides are TGTGCCAGCAGTTCCGAGGGGGCGCGGGTCTCTGAAGCTTTCTTT. This translates into CASSSEGARVSEAFF.

The V and J genes are TRBV6-2 or TRBV6-3 and TRBJ1-5; TRBD1 might be the D (6 bases). Germline lookup yields CDR1 MNHEY and CDR2 SVGEGT. V lost 4 bases to trimming and J lost 7 bases, with 8 bases between them. CDR3 length: 12 residues. DNA for the CDR3: TGTGCCAGCAGTTCAGGGGCCCAGCCCCAGCATTTT. Translated: CASSSGAQPQHF.

The rearrangement joins TRBV16 to TRBJ2-1; TRBD1 is a possible D gene (5 bases). Germline V gives CDR1 KGHSY, CDR2 FQNENV. V lost 0 bases and J lost 0, with 21 bases in between. The CDR3 is made up of 20 amino acids. The CDR3 sequence: CASSQSGVSFSSSSYNEQFF. The CDR3 DNA reads as TGTGCCAGCAGCCAATCAGGGGTCAGTTTTTCCTCCAGCTCCTACAATGAGCAGTTCTTC. The full variable domain, in which reference TRBV16 and TRBJ2-1 provide the parts outside the CDR3, is GEEVAQTPKHLVRGEGQKAKLYCAPIKGHSYVFWYQQVLKNEFKFLISFQNENVFDETGMPKERFSAKCLPNSPCSLEIQATKLEDSAVYFCASSQSGVSFSSSSYNEQFFGPGTRLTVL.

This rearrangement joins TRBV19 to TRBJ2-3; 7 nucleotides align to TRBD1. The CDR3 is 15 residues long. In germline, CDR1 is LNHDA, CDR2 SQIVND (reference sequence). The V segment lost 8 bases and the J segment 0 bases; nucleotides outside the gene matches: 8. CDR3 in amino acids: CASGRGTRSTDTQYF. CDR3 DNA: TGTGCCAGTGGCAGGGGGACAAGAAGCACAGATACGCAGTATTTT.

This chain connects TRBV6-6 to TRBJ2-5; 7 bases fit TRBD1. Trimming cost V 0 bases and J 3 bases; bases outside gene matches: 4. The CDR3 is made up of 15 amino acids. CDR1 MNHNY and CDR2 SVGAGI come from the germline V gene (reference sequence). The CDR3, as DNA: TGTGCCAGCAGTTACTCGATGGGACAGAAAGAGACCCAGTACTTC. This translates into CASSYSMGQKETQYF.

This chain joins TRBV14 and TRBJ2-2; TRBD2 aligns across 10 bases. The CDR3 contains 15 residues. Germline V gives CDR1 SGHDN, CDR2 FVKESK. V shed 3 bases, J shed 6 bases, and the junction held 4 bases outside the gene matches. The CDR3 nucleotides are TGTGCCAGCAGCCAGTCTAGCGGGAGTCCCGGGGAGCTGTTTTTT. It specifies CASSQSSGSPGELFF.

The rearrangement uses TRBV5-1 and TRBJ2-1; the D gene is possibly TRBD2 (5 bases). The CDR3 runs to 16 residues. The germline gives CDR1 SGHRS, CDR2 YFSETQ. V was trimmed by 1 base and J by 0 bases, leaving 11 bases between them. The CDR3 DNA follows: TGCGCCAGCAGCTTGCGGGAAGCTGGCTCCTACAATGAGCAGTTCTTC. It translates to CASSLREAGSYNEQFF.

The V call is TRBV5-1, the J call TRBJ2-1; the match to TRBD2 covers 7 bases. V lost 0 bases, J lost 5 bases, and 2 bases stayed unmatched. The CDR3 sequence is 14 residues long. From germline, CDR1 is SGHRS and CDR2 YFSETQ. The CDR3 DNA reads TGCGCCAGCAGCTTGGGGGACTACGACAATGAGCAGTTCTTC. Translating it yields CASSLGDYDNEQFF. Combining the CDR3 with reference TRBV5-1 and TRBJ2-1 gives the whole variable domain KAGVTQTPRYLIKTRGQQVTLSCSPISGHRSVSWYQQTPGQGLQFLFEYFSETQRNKGNFPGRFSGRQFSNSRSEMNVSTLELGDSALYLCASSLGDYDNEQFFGPGTRLTVL.

The chain carries TRBV27 and TRBJ1-2; TRBD1 aligns across 7 bases. There are 13 residues in the CDR3. After removal of 3 bases from V and 3 bases from J, the junction contained 1 base not matched to a gene. In germline, CDR1 is MNHEY, CDR2 SMNVEV (reference sequence). CDR3 sequence reads: CASSFTGDYGYTF. The DNA of the CDR3 is TGTGCCAGCAGTTTCACAGGGGACTATGGCTACACCTTC.